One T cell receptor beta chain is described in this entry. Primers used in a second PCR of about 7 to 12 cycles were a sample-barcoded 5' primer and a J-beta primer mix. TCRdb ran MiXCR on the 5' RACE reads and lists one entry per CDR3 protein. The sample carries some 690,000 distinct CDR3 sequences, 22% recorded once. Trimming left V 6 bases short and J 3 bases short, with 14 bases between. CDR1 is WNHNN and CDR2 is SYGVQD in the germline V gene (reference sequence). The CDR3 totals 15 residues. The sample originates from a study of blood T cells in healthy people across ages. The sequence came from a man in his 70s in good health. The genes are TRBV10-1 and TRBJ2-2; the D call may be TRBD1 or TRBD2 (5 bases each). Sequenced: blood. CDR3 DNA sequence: TGCGCCAGCAGGCCGGTCGGGGCGGACACCGGGGAGCTGTTTTTT. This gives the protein CASRPVGADTGELFF.